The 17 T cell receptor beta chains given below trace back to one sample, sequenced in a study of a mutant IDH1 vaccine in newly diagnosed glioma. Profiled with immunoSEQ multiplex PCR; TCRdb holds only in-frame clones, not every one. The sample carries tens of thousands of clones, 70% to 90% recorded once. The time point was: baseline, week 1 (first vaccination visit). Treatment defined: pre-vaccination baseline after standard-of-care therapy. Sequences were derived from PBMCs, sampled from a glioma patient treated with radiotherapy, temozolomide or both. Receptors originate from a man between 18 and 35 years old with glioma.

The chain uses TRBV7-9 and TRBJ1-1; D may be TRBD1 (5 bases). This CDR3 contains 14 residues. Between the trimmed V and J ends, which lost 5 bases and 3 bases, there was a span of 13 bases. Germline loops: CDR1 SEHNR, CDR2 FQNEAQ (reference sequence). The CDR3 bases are TGTGCCAGCAGCAATAGGGACGGGCACACTGAAGCTTTCTTT. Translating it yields CASSNRDGHTEAFF.

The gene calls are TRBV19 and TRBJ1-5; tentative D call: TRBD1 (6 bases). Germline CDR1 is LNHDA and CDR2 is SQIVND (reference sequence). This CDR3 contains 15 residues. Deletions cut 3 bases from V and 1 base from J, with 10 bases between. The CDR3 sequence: CASSIGRGSNQPQHF. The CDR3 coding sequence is TGTGCCAGTAGTATTGGGAGGGGGAGCAATCAGCCCCAGCATTTT.

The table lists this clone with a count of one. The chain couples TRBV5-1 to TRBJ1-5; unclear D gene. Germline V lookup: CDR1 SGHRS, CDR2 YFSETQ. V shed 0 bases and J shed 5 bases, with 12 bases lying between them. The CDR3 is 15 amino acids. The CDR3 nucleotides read TGCGCCAGCAGCTTGGTTTCCGGGGTGGATCAGCCCCAGCATTTT. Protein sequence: CASSLVSGVDQPQHF.

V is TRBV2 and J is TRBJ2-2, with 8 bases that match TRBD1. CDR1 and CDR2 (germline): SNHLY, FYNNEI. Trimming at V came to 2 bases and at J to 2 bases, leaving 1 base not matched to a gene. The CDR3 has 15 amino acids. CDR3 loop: CASSESGGNTGELFF. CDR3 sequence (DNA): TGTGCCAGCAGTGAATCAGGGGGCAACACCGGGGAGCTGTTTTTT.

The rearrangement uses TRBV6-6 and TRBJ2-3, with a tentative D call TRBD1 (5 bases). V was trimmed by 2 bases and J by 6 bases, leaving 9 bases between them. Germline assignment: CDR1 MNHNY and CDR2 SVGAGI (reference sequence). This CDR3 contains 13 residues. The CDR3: CASSYTGDDTQYF. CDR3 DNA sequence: TGTGCCAGCAGTTACACAGGCGACGATACGCAGTATTTT.

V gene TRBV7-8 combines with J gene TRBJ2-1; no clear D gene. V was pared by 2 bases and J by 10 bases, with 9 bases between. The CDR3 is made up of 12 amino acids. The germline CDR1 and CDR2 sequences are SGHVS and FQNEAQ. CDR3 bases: TGTGCCAGCAGCTTATCGGCGGAAGAGCAGTTCTTC. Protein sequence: CASSLSAEEQFF. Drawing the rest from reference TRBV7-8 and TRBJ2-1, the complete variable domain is GAGVSQSPRYKVAKRGQDVALRCDPISGHVSLFWYQQALGQGPEFLTYFQNEAQLDKSGLPSDRFFAERPEGSVSTLKIQRTQQEDSAVYLCASSLSAEEQFFGPGTRLTVL.

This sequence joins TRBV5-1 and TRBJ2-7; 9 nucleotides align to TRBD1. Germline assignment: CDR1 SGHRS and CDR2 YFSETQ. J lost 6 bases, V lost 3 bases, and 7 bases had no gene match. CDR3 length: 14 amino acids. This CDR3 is CASSWDREGGEQYF. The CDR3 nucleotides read TGCGCCAGCAGCTGGGACAGGGAGGGTGGCGAGCAGTACTTC.

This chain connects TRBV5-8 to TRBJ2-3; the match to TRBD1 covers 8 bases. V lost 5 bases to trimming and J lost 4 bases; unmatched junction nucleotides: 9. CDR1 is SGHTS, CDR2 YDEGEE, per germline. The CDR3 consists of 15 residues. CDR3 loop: CASSPGQGRADTQYF. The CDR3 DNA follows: TGTGCCAGCAGTCCCGGACAGGGCCGTGCAGATACGCAGTATTTT.

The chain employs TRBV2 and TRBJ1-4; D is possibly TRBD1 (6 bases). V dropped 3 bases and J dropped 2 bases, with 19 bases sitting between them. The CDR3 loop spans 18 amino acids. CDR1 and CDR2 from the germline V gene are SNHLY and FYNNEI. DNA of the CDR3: TGTGCCAGCAGTGAGGAGAGTGAATGGGGGGCGACTAATGAAAAACTGTTTTTT. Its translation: CASSEESEWGATNEKLFF. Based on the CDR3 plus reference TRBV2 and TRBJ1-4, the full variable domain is EPEVTQTPSHQVTQMGQEVILRCVPISNHLYFYWYRQILGQKVEFLVSFYNNEISEKSEIFDDQFSVERPDGSNFTLKIRSTKLEDSAMYFCASSEESEWGATNEKLFFGSGTQLSVL.

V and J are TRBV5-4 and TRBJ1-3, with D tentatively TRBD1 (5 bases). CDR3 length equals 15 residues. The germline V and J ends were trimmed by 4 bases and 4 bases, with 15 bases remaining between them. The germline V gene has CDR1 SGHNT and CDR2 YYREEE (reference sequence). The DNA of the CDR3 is TGTGCCAGCAGCCCCGGGCCGGGGCTAGGAAACACCATATATTTT. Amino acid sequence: CASSPGPGLGNTIYF.

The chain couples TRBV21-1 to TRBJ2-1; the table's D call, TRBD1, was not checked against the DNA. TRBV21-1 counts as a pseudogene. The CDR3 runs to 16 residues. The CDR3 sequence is CASSSGRDIKSGEQFF. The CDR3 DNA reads TGTGCCAGCAGCTCAGGACGGGACATCAAATCGGGGGAGCAGTTCTTC.

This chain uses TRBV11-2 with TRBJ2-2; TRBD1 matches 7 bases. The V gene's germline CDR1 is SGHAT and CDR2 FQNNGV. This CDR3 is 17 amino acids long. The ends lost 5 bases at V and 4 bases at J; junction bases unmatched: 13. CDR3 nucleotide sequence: TGTGCCAGCAGCCCGACAGGGCTTGAACCCACCACCGGGGAGCTGTTTTTT. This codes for CASSPTGLEPTTGELFF.

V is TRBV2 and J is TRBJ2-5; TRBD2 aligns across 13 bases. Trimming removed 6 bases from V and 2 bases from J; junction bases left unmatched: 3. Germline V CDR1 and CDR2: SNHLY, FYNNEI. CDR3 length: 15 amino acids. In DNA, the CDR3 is TGTGCCAGCAGGGGGACTAGCGGGGTTCAAGAGACCCAGTACTTC. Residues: CASRGTSGVQETQYF.

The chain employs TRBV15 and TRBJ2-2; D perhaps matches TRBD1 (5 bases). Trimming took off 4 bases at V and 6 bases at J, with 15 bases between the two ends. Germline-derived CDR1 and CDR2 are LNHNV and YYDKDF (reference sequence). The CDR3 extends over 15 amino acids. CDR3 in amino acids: CATSTGTGRAGELFF. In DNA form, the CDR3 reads TGTGCCACCAGCACTGGCACAGGTAGAGCCGGGGAGCTGTTTTTT.

The CDR3 region is CASSSEGYGYTF. Here the CDR3 DNA reads TGCGCCAGCAGCTCCGAGGGCTATGGCTACACCTTC. The chain links TRBV5-1 to TRBJ1-2, with D unclear. Germline CDR1 and CDR2: SGHRS and YFSETQ. This CDR3 contains 12 residues. The V end lost 3 bases, the J end lost 4 bases, and 7 bases lay between the germline ends.

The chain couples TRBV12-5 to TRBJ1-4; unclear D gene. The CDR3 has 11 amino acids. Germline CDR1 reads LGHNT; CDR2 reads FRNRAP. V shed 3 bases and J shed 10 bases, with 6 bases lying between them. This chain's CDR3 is CASGFPRKLFF. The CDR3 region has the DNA TGTGCTAGTGGTTTCCCACGAAAACTGTTTTTT. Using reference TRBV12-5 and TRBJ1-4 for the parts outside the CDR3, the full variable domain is DARVTQTPRHKVTEMGQEVTMRCQPILGHNTVFWYRQTMMQGLELLAYFRNRAPLDDSGMPKDRFSAEMPDATLATLKIQPSEPRDSAVYFCASGFPRKLFFGSGTQLSVL.

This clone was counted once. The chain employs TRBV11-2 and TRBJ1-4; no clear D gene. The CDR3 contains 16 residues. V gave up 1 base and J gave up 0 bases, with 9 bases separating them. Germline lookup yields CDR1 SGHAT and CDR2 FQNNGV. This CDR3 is CASSLVSVATNEKLFF. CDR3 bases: TGTGCCAGCAGCTTAGTTTCGGTTGCAACTAATGAAAAACTGTTTTTT.